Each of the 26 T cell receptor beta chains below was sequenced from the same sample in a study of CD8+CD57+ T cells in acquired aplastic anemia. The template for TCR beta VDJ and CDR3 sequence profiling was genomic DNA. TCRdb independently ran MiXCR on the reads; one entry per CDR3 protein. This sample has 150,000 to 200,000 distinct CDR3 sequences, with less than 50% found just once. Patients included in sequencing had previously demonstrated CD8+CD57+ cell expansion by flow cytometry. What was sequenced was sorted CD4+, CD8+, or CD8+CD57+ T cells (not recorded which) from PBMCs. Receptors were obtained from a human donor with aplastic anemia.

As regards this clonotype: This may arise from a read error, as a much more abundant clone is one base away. The DNA for the CDR3 is TGTGCCACTAGTATAGATAAGGGGCGGGATGAGCAGTTCTTC. This translates into CATSIDKGRDEQFF. This chain joins TRBV19 and TRBJ2-1; D possibly matches TRBD1 or TRBD2 (5 bases each). This CDR3 spans 14 amino acids. CDR1 and CDR2 (germline): LNHDA, SQIVND (reference sequence).

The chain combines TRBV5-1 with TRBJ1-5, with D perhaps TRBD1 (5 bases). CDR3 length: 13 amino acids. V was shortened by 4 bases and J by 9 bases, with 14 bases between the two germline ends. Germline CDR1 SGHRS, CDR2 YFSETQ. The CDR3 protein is CASSEDGGRPQHF. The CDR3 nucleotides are TGCGCCAGCAGCGAGGACGGGGGTCGGCCCCAGCATTTT.

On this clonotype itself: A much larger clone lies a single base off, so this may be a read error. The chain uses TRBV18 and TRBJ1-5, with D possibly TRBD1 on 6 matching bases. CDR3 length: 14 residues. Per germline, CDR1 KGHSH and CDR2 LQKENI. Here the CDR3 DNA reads TGTGCCAGCTCACCGGACAGCAGCAGTCAGCCCCAGCATTTT. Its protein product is CASSPDSSSQPQHF.

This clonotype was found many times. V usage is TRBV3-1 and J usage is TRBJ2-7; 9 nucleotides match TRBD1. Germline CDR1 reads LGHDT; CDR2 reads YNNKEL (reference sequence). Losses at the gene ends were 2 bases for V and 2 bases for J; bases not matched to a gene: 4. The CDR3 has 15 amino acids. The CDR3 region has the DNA TGTGCCAGCAGCCAACACCGGGACAGGGCCTACGAGCAGTACTTC. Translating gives CASSQHRDRAYEQYF.

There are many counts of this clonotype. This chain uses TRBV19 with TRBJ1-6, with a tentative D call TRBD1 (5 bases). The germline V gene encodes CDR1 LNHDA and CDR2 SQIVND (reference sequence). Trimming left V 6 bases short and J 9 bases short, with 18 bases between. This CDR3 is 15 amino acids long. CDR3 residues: CASRPPGRVSSPLHF. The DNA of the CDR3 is TGTGCCAGTAGACCTCCAGGCAGGGTGAGTTCACCCCTCCACTTT.

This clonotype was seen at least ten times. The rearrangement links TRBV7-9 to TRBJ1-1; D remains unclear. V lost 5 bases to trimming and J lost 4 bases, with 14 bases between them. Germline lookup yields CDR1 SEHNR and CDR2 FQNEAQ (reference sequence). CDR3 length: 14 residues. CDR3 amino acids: CASSEAPRATEAFF. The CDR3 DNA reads TGTGCCAGCAGCGAAGCCCCCCGGGCCACTGAAGCTTTCTTT.

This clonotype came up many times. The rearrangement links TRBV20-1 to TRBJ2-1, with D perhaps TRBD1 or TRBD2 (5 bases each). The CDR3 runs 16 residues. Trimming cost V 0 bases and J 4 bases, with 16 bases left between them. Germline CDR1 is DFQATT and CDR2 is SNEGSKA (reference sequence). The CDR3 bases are TGCAGTGCTAGAGATCGTCAGGGAGCCCGTTACAATGAGCAGTTCTTC. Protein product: CSARDRQGARYNEQFF.

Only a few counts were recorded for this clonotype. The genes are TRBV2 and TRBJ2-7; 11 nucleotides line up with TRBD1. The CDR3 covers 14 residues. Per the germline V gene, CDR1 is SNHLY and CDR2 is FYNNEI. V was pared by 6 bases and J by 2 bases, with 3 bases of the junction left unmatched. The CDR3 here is CASRGQGGPYEQYF. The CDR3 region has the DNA TGTGCCAGCAGGGGACAGGGGGGCCCCTACGAGCAGTACTTC.

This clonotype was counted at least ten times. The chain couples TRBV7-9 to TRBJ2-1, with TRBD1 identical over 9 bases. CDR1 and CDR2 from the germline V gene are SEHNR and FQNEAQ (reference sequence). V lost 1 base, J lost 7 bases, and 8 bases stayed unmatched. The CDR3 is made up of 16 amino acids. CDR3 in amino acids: CASSLVAGQGLNEQFF. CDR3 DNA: TGTGCCAGCAGCTTAGTCGCGGGACAGGGTCTGAATGAGCAGTTCTTC. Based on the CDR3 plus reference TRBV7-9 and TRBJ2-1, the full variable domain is DTGVSQNPRHKITKRGQNVTFRCDPISEHNRLYWYRQTLGQGPEFLTYFQNEAQLEKSRLLSDRFSAERPKGSFSTLEIQRTEQGDSAMYLCASSLVAGQGLNEQFFGPGTRLTVL.

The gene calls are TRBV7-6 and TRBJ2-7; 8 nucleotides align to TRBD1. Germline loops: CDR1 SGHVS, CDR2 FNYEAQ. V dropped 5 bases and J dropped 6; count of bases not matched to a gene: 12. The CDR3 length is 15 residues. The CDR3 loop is CASSPRTGMLREQYV. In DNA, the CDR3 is TGTGCCAGCAGCCCCAGGACAGGGATGCTCCGCGAGCAGTACGTC.

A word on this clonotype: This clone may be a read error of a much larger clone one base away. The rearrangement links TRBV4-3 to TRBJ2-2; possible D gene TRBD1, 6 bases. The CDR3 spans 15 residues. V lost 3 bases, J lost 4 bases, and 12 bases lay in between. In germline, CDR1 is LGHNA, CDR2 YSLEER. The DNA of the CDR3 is TGCGCCAGCAGCCATGACCTCAGGGGCACCGGGGAGCTGTTTTTT. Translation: CASSHDLRGTGELFF.

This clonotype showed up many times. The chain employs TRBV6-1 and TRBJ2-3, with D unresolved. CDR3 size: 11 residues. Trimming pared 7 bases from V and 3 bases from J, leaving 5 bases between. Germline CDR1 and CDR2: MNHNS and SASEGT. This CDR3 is CASTETDTQYF. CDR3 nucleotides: TGTGCCAGCACAGAGACAGATACGCAGTATTTT.

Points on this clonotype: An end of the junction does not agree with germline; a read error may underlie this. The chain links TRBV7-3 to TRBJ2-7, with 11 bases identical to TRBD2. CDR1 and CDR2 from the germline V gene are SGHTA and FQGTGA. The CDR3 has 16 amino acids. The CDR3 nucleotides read TGTGCCGGCAGCTTAAGTAGGGCTAGCGGGGGGTACGAGCAGTACTTC. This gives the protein CAGSLSRASGGYEQYF. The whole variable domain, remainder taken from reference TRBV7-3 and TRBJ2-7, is GAGVSQTPSNKVTEKGKYVELRCDPISGHTALYWYRQSLGQGPEFLIYFQGTGAADDSGLPNDRFFAVRPEGSVSTLKIQRTERGDSAVYLCAGSLSRASGGYEQYFGPGTRLTVT.

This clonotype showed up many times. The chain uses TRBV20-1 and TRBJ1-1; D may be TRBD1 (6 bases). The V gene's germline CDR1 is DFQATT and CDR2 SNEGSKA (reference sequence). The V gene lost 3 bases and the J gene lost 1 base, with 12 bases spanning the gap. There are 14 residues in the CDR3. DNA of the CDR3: TGCAGTGCTAGGTCCCCACAGGGGAACACTGAAGCTTTCTTT. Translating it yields CSARSPQGNTEAFF.

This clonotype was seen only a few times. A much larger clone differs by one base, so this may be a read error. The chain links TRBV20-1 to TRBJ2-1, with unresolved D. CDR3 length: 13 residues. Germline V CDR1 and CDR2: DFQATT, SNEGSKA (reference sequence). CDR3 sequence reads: CTAPWDFYNEQFF. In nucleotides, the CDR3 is TGCACTGCTCCTTGGGATTTCTACAATGAGCAGTTCTTC.

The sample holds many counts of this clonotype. The CDR3 bases are TGTGCCAGCAGCCAGGGGACTAGCGGACACTACGAGCAGTACGTC. The encoded protein is CASSQGTSGHYEQYV. This sequence joins TRBV3-1 and TRBJ2-7; 11 bases agree with TRBD2. The CDR3 is 15 residues long. Germline lookup yields CDR1 LGHDT and CDR2 YNNKEL (reference sequence). The V and J ends lost 3 bases and 3 bases, in that order; junction bases with no gene match: 4.

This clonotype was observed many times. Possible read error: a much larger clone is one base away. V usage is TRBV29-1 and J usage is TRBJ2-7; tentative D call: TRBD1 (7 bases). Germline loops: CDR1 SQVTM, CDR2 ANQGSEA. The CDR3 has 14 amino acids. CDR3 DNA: TGCAGCGTTGAATACGGTGGAGGGGGCTACGAGCAGCACGTC. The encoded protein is CSVEYGGGGYEQHV.

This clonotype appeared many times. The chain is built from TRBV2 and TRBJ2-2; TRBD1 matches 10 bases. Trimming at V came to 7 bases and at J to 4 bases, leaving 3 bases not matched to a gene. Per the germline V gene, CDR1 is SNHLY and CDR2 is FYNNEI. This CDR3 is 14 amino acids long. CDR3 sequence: CASKGTGVTGELFF. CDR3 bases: TGTGCCAGCAAGGGGACAGGGGTCACCGGGGAGCTGTTTTTT. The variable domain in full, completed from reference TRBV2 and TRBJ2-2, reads EPEVTQTPSHQVTQMGQEVILRCVPISNHLYFYWYRQILGQKVEFLVSFYNNEISEKSEIFDDQFSVERPDGSNFTLKIRSTKLEDSAMYFCASKGTGVTGELFFGEGSRLTVL.

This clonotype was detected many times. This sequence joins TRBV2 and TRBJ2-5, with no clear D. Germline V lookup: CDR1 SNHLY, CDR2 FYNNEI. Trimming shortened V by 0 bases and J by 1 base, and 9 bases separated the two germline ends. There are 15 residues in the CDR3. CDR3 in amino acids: CASSEARVIQETQYF. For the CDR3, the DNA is TGTGCCAGCAGTGAAGCGCGAGTCATCCAAGAGACCCAGTACTTC. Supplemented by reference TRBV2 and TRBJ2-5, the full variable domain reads EPEVTQTPSHQVTQMGQEVILRCVPISNHLYFYWYRQILGQKVEFLVSFYNNEISEKSEIFDDQFSVERPDGSNFTLKIRSTKLEDSAMYFCASSEARVIQETQYFGPGTRLLVL.

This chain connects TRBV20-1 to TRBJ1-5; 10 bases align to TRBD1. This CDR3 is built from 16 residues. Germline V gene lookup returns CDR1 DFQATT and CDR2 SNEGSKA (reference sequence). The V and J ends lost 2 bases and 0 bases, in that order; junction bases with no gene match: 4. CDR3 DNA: TGCAGTGCTAGACCCGGGACAGGGGATAGCAATCAGCCCCAGCATTTT. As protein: CSARPGTGDSNQPQHF.

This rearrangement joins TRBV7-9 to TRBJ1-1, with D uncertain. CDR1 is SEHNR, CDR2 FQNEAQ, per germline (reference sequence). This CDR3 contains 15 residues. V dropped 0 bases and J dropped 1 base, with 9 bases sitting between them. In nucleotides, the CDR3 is TGTGCCAGCAGCTTAGCGCAACGGGGGAACACTGAAGCTTTCTTT. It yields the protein CASSLAQRGNTEAFF.

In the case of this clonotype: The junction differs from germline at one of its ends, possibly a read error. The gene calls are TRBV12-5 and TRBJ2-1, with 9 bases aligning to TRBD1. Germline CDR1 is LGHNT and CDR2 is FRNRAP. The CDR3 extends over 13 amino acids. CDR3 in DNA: TGTGCTAGTGTCGGGACAGGGCGAAATGTGCAGTTCTTC. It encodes CASVGTGRNVQFF.

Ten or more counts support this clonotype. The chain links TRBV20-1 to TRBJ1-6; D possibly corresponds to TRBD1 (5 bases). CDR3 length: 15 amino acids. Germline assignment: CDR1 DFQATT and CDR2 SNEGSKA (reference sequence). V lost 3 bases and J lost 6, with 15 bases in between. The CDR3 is CSASSQGNTNSPLHF. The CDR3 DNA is TGCAGTGCTAGCTCCCAGGGAAACACTAATTCACCCCTCCACTTT.

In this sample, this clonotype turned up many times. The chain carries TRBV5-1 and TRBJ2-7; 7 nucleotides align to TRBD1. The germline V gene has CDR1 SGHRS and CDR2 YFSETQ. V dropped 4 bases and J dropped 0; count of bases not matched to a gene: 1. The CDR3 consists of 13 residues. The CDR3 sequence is CASSGQVSYEQYF. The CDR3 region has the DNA TGCGCCAGCAGCGGACAGGTCTCCTACGAGCAGTACTTC.

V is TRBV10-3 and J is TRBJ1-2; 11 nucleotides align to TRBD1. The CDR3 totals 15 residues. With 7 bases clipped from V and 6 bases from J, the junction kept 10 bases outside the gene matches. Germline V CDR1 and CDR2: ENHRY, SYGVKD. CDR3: CAIMDRGRDIDGYTF. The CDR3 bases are TGTGCCATCATGGACAGGGGGCGAGATATAGATGGCTACACCTTC.

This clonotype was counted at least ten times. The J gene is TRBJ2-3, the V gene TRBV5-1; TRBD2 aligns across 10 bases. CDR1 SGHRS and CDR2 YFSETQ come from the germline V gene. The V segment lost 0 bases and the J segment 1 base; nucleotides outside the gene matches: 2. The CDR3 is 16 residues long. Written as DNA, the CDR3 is TGCGCCAGCAGCTTGGGGGGGACTAGCGGCACAGATACGCAGTATTTT. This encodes CASSLGGTSGTDTQYF.